A single sample gave rise to the 26 T cell receptor beta chains below, sequenced in a study of Tregs in tolerant kidney transplant recipients. Here immunoSEQ multiplex PCR was the method, and the copy in TCRdb shows in-frame clones only, minus some. This table has some 65,000 clones, roughly 84% appearing once. Sequences were obtained from CD4+ T cells from blood. Source of these receptors: a human donor in good health.

This clone was observed a single time. The V gene is TRBV7-9, the J gene TRBJ2-3, with 8 bases that match TRBD1. The V segment lost 4 bases and the J segment 2 bases; nucleotides outside the gene matches: 8. The CDR3 runs to 16 residues. Germline CDR1 is SEHNR and CDR2 is FQNEAQ (reference sequence). The CDR3 region is CASSYRQGTFTDTQYF. As DNA, the CDR3 is TGTGCCAGCAGCTACCGACAGGGGACCTTCACAGATACGCAGTATTTT. The entire variable domain, with the rest obtained from reference TRBV7-9 and TRBJ2-3, is as follows: DTGVSQNPRHKITKRGQNVTFRCDPISEHNRLYWYRQTLGQGPEFLTYFQNEAQLEKSRLLSDRFSAERPKGSFSTLEIQRTEQGDSAMYLCASSYRQGTFTDTQYFGPGTRLTVL.

CDR3 nucleotide sequence: TGTGCCAGCAGCTTTTTGGCCTACGAGCAGTACTTC. Its protein product is CASSFLAYEQYF. The chain recombines TRBV11-2 with TRBJ2-7; D remains unclear. The V end lost 3 bases, the J end lost 2 bases, and 5 bases lay between the germline ends. This CDR3 contains 12 residues. Germline V gene lookup returns CDR1 SGHAT and CDR2 FQNNGV.

For the CDR3, the DNA is TGTGCCAGCAGCCAAGGGGGGCGGGCCGGGGAGCTGTTTTTT. This encodes CASSQGGRAGELFF. V usage is TRBV4-2 and J usage is TRBJ2-2, with TRBD1 as a possible D gene (6 bases). Trimming took 1 base from V and 6 from J, leaving 9 bases between them. Germline values: CDR1 LGHNA, CDR2 YNFKEQ. CDR3 length: 14 residues.

The chain carries TRBV4-1 and TRBJ2-7, with TRBD1 identical over 10 bases. This CDR3 comprises 15 residues. With 4 bases clipped from V and 7 bases from J, the junction kept 10 bases outside the gene matches. Germline loops: CDR1 MGHRA, CDR2 YSYEKL. CDR3 loop: CASSPPGQGIGEQYF. As DNA, the CDR3 is TGCGCCAGCAGCCCACCGGGACAGGGGATTGGGGAGCAGTACTTC.

About this clone: This may stem from a read error, because a much larger clone lies one nucleotide away. The chain carries TRBV7-3 and TRBJ1-1; maybe TRBD1 (6 bases). The CDR3 extends over 13 amino acids. Germline loops: CDR1 SGHTA, CDR2 FQGTGA. V gave up 2 bases and J gave up 3 bases, with 7 bases separating them. CDR3 nucleotide sequence: TGTGCCAGCAGCTTAGCAGGGGACACTGAAGCTTTCTTT. This sequence encodes CASSLAGDTEAFF. The variable domain in full, completed from reference TRBV7-3 and TRBJ1-1, reads GAGVSQTPSNKVTEKGKYVELRCDPISGHTALYWYRQSLGQGPEFLIYFQGTGAADDSGLPNDRFFAVRPEGSVSTLKIQRTERGDSAVYLCASSLAGDTEAFFGQGTRLTVV.

The chain couples TRBV10-1 to TRBJ2-1; 9 bases align to TRBD2. CDR1 WNHNN and CDR2 SYGVQD come from the germline V gene (reference sequence). After removal of 7 bases from V and 0 bases from J, the junction contained 10 bases not matched to a gene. The length of the CDR3 is 17 residues. CDR3: CASIVSGSASSYNEQFF. DNA of the CDR3: TGCGCCAGCATCGTTAGCGGGAGCGCCAGCTCCTACAATGAGCAGTTCTTC.

The chain couples TRBV11-3 to TRBJ1-1; D unresolved. Germline V gene data show CDR1 as SGHNT and CDR2 as YENEEA. Trimming shortened V by 5 bases and J by 4 bases, and 11 bases separated the two germline ends. This CDR3 contains 13 residues. CDR3: CASSPEEGTEAFF. CDR3 coding DNA: TGTGCCAGCAGCCCTGAAGAGGGCACTGAAGCTTTCTTT. Using reference TRBV11-3 and TRBJ1-1 for the parts outside the CDR3, the full variable domain is EAGVVQSPRYKIIEKKQPVAFWCNPISGHNTLYWYLQNLGQGPELLIRYENEEAVDDSQLPKDRFSAERLKGVDSTLKIQPAELGDSAVYLCASSPEEGTEAFFGQGTRLTVV.

The chain couples TRBV7-6 to TRBJ2-7; tentatively, D is TRBD2 (6 bases). The V and J ends lost 1 base and 4 bases respectively, with 14 bases between them. The germline gives CDR1 SGHVS, CDR2 FNYEAQ. This CDR3 contains 15 residues. In DNA, the CDR3 is TGTGCCAGCAGCTTAGAAGGGTCGGGACTGTACGAGCAGTACTTC. Protein: CASSLEGSGLYEQYF.

The chain combines TRBV19 with TRBJ1-5, with 8 bases aligning to TRBD1. This CDR3 spans 18 amino acids. CDR1 and CDR2 from the germline V gene are LNHDA and SQIVND (reference sequence). V shed 6 bases and J 2 bases; nucleotides not matched to a gene: 15. Here the CDR3 DNA reads TGTGCCAGTAGGGACCCGGGACGGACAGGGAGTGGCAATCAGCCCCAGCATTTT. Translation: CASRDPGRTGSGNQPQHF. Looking up the rest from reference TRBV19 and TRBJ1-5 gives the full variable domain: DGGITQSPKYLFRKEGQNVTLSCEQNLNHDAMYWYRQDPGQGLRLIYYSQIVNDFQKGDIAEGYSVSREKKESFPLTVTSAQKNPTAFYLCASRDPGRTGSGNQPQHFGDGTRLSIL.

This rearrangement joins TRBV4-1 to TRBJ2-2; D uncertain. The V end lost 4 bases, the J end lost 3 bases, and 6 bases lay between the germline ends. Germline lookup yields CDR1 MGHRA and CDR2 YSYEKL. The CDR3 runs 13 residues. CDR3 sequence: CASSPMHTGELFF. CDR3 in DNA: TGCGCCAGCAGCCCCATGCACACCGGGGAGCTGTTTTTT.

The J gene is TRBJ2-7, the V gene TRBV10-3; D assignment may be TRBD1 or TRBD2 (6 bases each). Germline CDR1 reads ENHRY; CDR2 reads SYGVKD. Between the trimmed V and J ends, which lost 4 bases and 4 bases, there was a span of 14 bases. The CDR3 spans 14 residues. The CDR3 loop reads CAISAVGGQYEQYF. DNA of the CDR3: TGTGCCATCAGTGCGGTAGGGGGGCAATACGAGCAGTACTTC.

This clone was seen more than once but under ten times. This chain joins TRBV6-1 and TRBJ2-3; possibly TRBD2 for D (5 bases). The CDR3 loop spans 14 amino acids. V dropped 6 bases and J dropped 3 bases, with 13 bases sitting between them. CDR1 is MNHNS and CDR2 is SASEGT in the germline V gene. As DNA, the CDR3 is TGTGCCAGCAGAAGAGAGGAGGTGACAGATACGCAGTATTTT. As protein: CASRREEVTDTQYF.

The chain has TRBV6-5 and TRBJ1-2; D is unclear. This CDR3 region has 12 residues. Trimming pared 7 bases from V and 4 bases from J, leaving 10 bases between. Germline CDR1 is MNHEY and CDR2 is SVGAGI. The CDR3 loop reads CASKGASYGYTF. The DNA of the CDR3 is TGTGCCAGCAAGGGAGCCAGCTATGGCTACACCTTC.

V usage is TRBV5-1 and J usage is TRBJ2-4; D gene unclear. CDR1 is SGHRS, CDR2 YFSETQ, per germline. Trimming stripped 5 bases from V and 9 bases from J, with 18 bases between. This CDR3 spans 14 amino acids. The DNA for the CDR3 is TGCGCCAGCAGAATCGGTAGACTGAATGGCATTCAGTACTTC. Protein sequence: CASRIGRLNGIQYF.

The CDR3 reads CASSLTQQGAGSPLHF. In nucleotides, the CDR3 is TGTGCCAGCAGCCTAACACAACAGGGGGCTGGATCACCCCTCCACTTT. The chain combines TRBV6-6 with TRBJ1-6; TRBD1 matches 9 bases. The length of the CDR3 is 16 residues. J gave up 10 bases and V 6 bases, and 13 bases lay outside the gene matches. Germline values: CDR1 MNHNY, CDR2 SVGAGI (reference sequence).

J is TRBJ2-1 and V is TRBV4-1; D call uncertain. The ends were cut back, 4 bases at V and 7 bases at J, with 17 bases in the middle. CDR1 and CDR2 (germline): MGHRA, YSYEKL. The CDR3 consists of 15 residues. The CDR3 DNA reads TGCGCCAGCAGCCCCCGGCCACTGGTGGGAAATGAGCAGTTCTTC. This translates into CASSPRPLVGNEQFF.

This rearrangement joins TRBV6-1 to TRBJ1-1; possibly TRBD1 for D (5 bases). V shed 2 bases and J shed 0 bases, with 13 bases lying between them. CDR3 size: 16 residues. The germline CDR1 and CDR2 sequences are MNHNS and SASEGT. CDR3 amino acids: CASSEWGGQMNTEAFF. CDR3 coding DNA: TGTGCCAGCAGTGAATGGGGAGGACAAATGAACACTGAAGCTTTCTTT.

The genes are TRBV6-1 and TRBJ1-2; TRBD1 might be the D (6 bases). V was shortened by 6 bases and J by 2 bases, with 13 bases between the two germline ends. The CDR3 covers 14 residues. From germline, CDR1 is MNHNS and CDR2 SASEGT. The CDR3 DNA sequence: TGTGCCAGCAGACGGGGGGCCAGCAACTATGGCTACACCTTC. Translating gives CASRRGASNYGYTF.

Written as DNA, the CDR3 is TGTGCCAGTAGTTCGGACAGGGGGTTTCAGCCCCAGCATTTT. Its translation: CASSSDRGFQPQHF. V and J are TRBV19 and TRBJ1-5; 10 nucleotides agree with TRBD1. The CDR3 runs 14 residues. Germline CDR1 is LNHDA and CDR2 is SQIVND (reference sequence). V lost 5 bases and J lost 6; bases outside the gene matches: 4. The full variable domain, rest sourced from reference TRBV19 and TRBJ1-5, is DGGITQSPKYLFRKEGQNVTLSCEQNLNHDAMYWYRQDPGQGLRLIYYSQIVNDFQKGDIAEGYSVSREKKESFPLTVTSAQKNPTAFYLCASSSDRGFQPQHFGDGTRLSIL.

V usage is TRBV11-2 and J usage is TRBJ2-1; D is possibly TRBD2 (5 bases). Germline CDR1 is SGHAT and CDR2 is FQNNGV. CDR3 length equals 13 residues. Between the trimmed V and J ends, which lost 1 base and 10 bases, there was a span of 11 bases. DNA of the CDR3: TGTGCCAGCAGCTTAGCTAGCTTGGGGGAGCAGTTCTTC. It encodes CASSLASLGEQFF.

CDR3 DNA sequence: TGCAGCGTGGACAAAACAGGGGTCTATGGCTACACCTTC. The encoded protein is CSVDKTGVYGYTF. The V and J genes are TRBV29-1 and TRBJ1-2; TRBD1 aligns across 7 bases. CDR3 size: 13 residues. V dropped 6 bases and J dropped 4; count of bases not matched to a gene: 8. The germline V gene has CDR1 SQVTM and CDR2 ANQGSEA.

Only a few counts were recorded for this clone. The chain uses TRBV2 and TRBJ2-2; D is perhaps TRBD1 (5 bases). CDR3 size: 13 residues. The germline V gene has CDR1 SNHLY and CDR2 FYNNEI. V was cut by 4 bases and J by 6 bases, with 9 bases left in between. CDR3 in amino acids: CASSGVRAGELFF. CDR3 bases: TGTGCCAGCAGTGGAGTCAGGGCCGGGGAGCTGTTTTTT.

The chain recombines TRBV9 with TRBJ2-6; no clear D. The CDR3 has 14 amino acids. CDR1 is SGDLS, CDR2 YYNGEE, per germline. The V end lost 0 bases, the J end lost 2 bases, and 3 bases lay between the germline ends. CDR3 DNA: TGTGCCAGCAGCGTAGTCACTGGGGCCAACGTCCTGACTTTC. It is translated as CASSVVTGANVLTF. Full variable domain (missing parts from reference TRBV9 and TRBJ2-6): DSGVTQTPKHLITATGQRVTLRCSPRSGDLSVYWYQQSLDQGLQFLIQYYNGEERAKGNILERFSAQQFPDLHSELNLSSLELGDSALYFCASSVVTGANVLTFGAGSRLTVL.

V usage is TRBV27 and J usage is TRBJ2-3; no reliable D call. The CDR3 extends over 15 amino acids. From germline, CDR1 is MNHEY and CDR2 SMNVEV (reference sequence). V dropped 5 bases and J dropped 6 bases, with 18 bases sitting between them. The CDR3 coding sequence is TGTGCCAGCAGTCCCGCCCCCGGTTTATCGGATACGCAGTATTTT. Translation gives CASSPAPGLSDTQYF.

In this sample, this clone turned up once. The chain couples TRBV6-1 to TRBJ2-1; D ambiguous. Trimming removed 7 bases at V and 6 bases at J, with 7 bases between. CDR3 length: 11 amino acids. Germline V CDR1 and CDR2: MNHNS, SASEGT. CDR3 amino acids: CASMHTNEQFF. Here the CDR3 DNA reads TGTGCCAGCATGCATACCAATGAGCAGTTCTTC.

V gene TRBV4-3 combines with J gene TRBJ2-7; D might be TRBD1 or TRBD2, each matching 5 bases. The CDR3 has 14 amino acids. The ends were cut back, 3 bases at V and 2 bases at J, with 11 bases in the middle. Germline V gene sequence: CDR1 LGHNA, CDR2 YSLEER. The CDR3 coding sequence is TGCGCCAGCAGCCACACACCGGGGCCCTACGAGCAGTACTTC. This translates into CASSHTPGPYEQYF.